This T cell receptor beta chain derives from a study of cytomegalovirus exposure and HLA in healthy donors. The wider study: In an earlier analysis, 90 million to 130 million unique TCR beta sequences were found from 150 million to 200 million T cells. An early release of data contained 75 million to 90 million unique TCRs, which came from HLA-typed donors.

Overall study results and limits: It was reported that the classifier diagnosed cytomegalovirus status with high specificity and sensitivity in both the original and validation cohorts. Looking again later, the authors saw that most CMV-associated TCR beta chains seemed HLA-restricted.

Regarding this clone: Its specificity is unknown.

Germline trimming cut 2 bases from V and 2 bases from J; bases unmatched to any gene: 3. This CDR3 region has 15 residues. Germline CDR1 reads SGHTA; CDR2 reads FQGTGA. The PCR employed 60 Vbeta primers together with 13 Jbeta primers. TCRdb's copy holds only in-frame clones and misses some; the assay was immunoSEQ multiplex PCR. The data hold some 88,000 clones, with about 67% observed a single time. The rearrangement joins TRBV7-3 to TRBJ2-3, with 8 nucleotides matching TRBD2. Source material: PBMCs. The sequence derives from a woman aged 18-29 years in good health and CMV-seropositive. The CDR3 nucleotides read TGTGCCAGCAGCTTAGTAGCGGGGACCACAGATACGCAGTATTTT. It yields the protein CASSLVAGTTDTQYF.